This T cell receptor beta chain was retrieved from a study of blood T cell repertoires in COVID-19. Study-level background: Acute and convalescent COVID-19 samples came from the United States, Italy and Spain. PBMCs, B-cell-depleted T cells, or T cells were the source of the cDNA or gDNA that made up the material.

Generated by immunoSEQ multiplex PCR, the TCRdb table keeps only in-frame clones and is missing some. The repertoire holds fewer than 130,000 clones, with around four fifths as singletons. The CDR3 runs to 18 residues. The germline V gene has CDR1 LNHDA and CDR2 SQIVND (reference sequence). V was clipped by 1 base and J by 3 bases, with 21 bases between them. The TCR comes from an older woman with acute or convalescent COVID-19. Source material: peripheral blood. V gene TRBV19 combines with J gene TRBJ1-2; D gene ambiguous. The CDR3: CASSIVAKYARGDYGYTF. DNA of the CDR3: TGTGCCAGTAGTATAGTAGCCAAGTATGCGCGGGGTGACTATGGCTACACCTTC.